This TCR beta chain emerged from a study of blood T cell repertoires in COVID-19. The wider study: Acute and convalescent COVID-19 specimens originated in the United States, Italy and Spain.

Method: immunoSEQ multiplex PCR; TCRdb's copy keeps in-frame clones and lacks some. The sample carries 180,000 or so clones, around 83% recorded once. V gave up 5 bases and J gave up 5 bases; unmatched junction bases: 7. Germline lookup yields CDR1 SGHNT and CDR2 YENEEA. The CDR3 covers 16 residues. Sequenced input: PBMCs or T cells enriched from blood (not recorded which). This clonotype originated in a woman aged 45-60 years in a cohort exposed to, infected with or recovered from COVID-19 (not recorded which). This chain connects TRBV11-3 to TRBJ2-2; TRBD1 aligns across 11 bases. The CDR3 bases are TGTGCCAGCAGCATAAGGACAGGGGGCAAGACCGGGGAGCTGTTTTTT. It is translated as CASSIRTGGKTGELFF.